One and the same sample provided the 21 T cell receptor beta chains below, sequenced in a study of shared clonotypes between healthy human individuals. Cells designated naive CD8 were CD45RO-negative and were positively selected for CCR7, with terminally differentiated effector memory CD45RA+ cells excluded. Sequencing was performed with immunoSEQ multiplex PCR; in TCRdb, only in-frame clones are kept and a portion is missing. The sample includes around 700,000 clones, 92% of them seen just once. Sequencing was performed on naive CD8+ T cells sorted from blood. The receptors originated from a man under 40 in good health.

This chain connects TRBV6-1 to TRBJ2-3; D is possibly TRBD2 (5 bases). V shed 0 bases and J shed 2 bases, with 15 bases lying between them. In germline, CDR1 is MNHNS, CDR2 SASEGT. The CDR3 loop spans 17 amino acids. CDR3 loop: CASSEAWASLITDTQYF. The CDR3 DNA is TGTGCCAGCAGTGAAGCGTGGGCTAGCCTGATCACAGATACGCAGTATTTT.

The V gene is TRBV5-6, the J gene TRBJ2-3; TRBD2 matches at 12 bases. The germline V gene encodes CDR1 SGHDT and CDR2 YYEEEE. The CDR3 length is 17 residues. The J segment lost 2 bases and the V segment lost 2 bases, leaving 6 bases of the junction unmatched. CDR3 sequence reads: CASSFGLAGFPTDTQYF. Written as DNA, the CDR3 is TGTGCCAGCAGCTTCGGACTAGCGGGATTTCCCACAGATACGCAGTATTTT. The full variable domain, its missing parts supplied by reference TRBV5-6 and TRBJ2-3, is DAGVTQSPTHLIKTRGQQVTLRCSPKSGHDTVSWYQQALGQGPQFIFQYYEEEERQRGNFPDRFSGHQFPNYSSELNVNALLLGDSALYLCASSFGLAGFPTDTQYFGPGTRLTVL.

The rearrangement joins TRBV5-1 to TRBJ1-5; tentatively, D is TRBD1 (5 bases). This CDR3 is 16 amino acids long. The germline V gene has CDR1 SGHRS and CDR2 YFSETQ. V lost 4 bases and J lost 0, with 14 bases in between. Here the CDR3 reads CASSLARGYSNQPQHF. DNA for the CDR3: TGCGCCAGCAGCCTCGCACGGGGGTATAGCAATCAGCCCCAGCATTTT.

This clone appeared once. This chain uses TRBV27 with TRBJ2-7, with 7 bases fitting TRBD2. The CDR3 contains 14 residues. Per the germline V gene, CDR1 is MNHEY and CDR2 is SMNVEV (reference sequence). Losses at the gene ends were 5 bases for V and 5 bases for J; bases not matched to a gene: 9. CDR3 sequence reads: CASSVMGRGNEQYF. The CDR3 bases are TGTGCCAGCAGTGTGATGGGGCGGGGGAACGAGCAGTACTTC.

The gene calls are TRBV15 and TRBJ2-1; 9 positions agree with TRBD2. Germline V gives CDR1 LNHNV, CDR2 YYDKDF (reference sequence). CDR3 length: 13 residues. V dropped 7 bases and J dropped 4; count of bases not matched to a gene: 2. The CDR3: CATIAGGYNEQFF. CDR3 coding DNA: TGTGCCACCATTGCGGGAGGGTACAATGAGCAGTTCTTC.

Turning to this clone: In the same sample, other DNA sequences code for this CDR3. The chain uses TRBV27 and TRBJ2-1; D gene uncertain. This CDR3 has 13 amino acids. From germline, CDR1 is MNHEY and CDR2 SMNVEV (reference sequence). The V gene lost 3 bases and the J gene lost 7 bases, with 10 bases spanning the gap. The DNA for the CDR3 is TGTGCCAGCAGTTTTCCCGGTGGGAATGAGCAGTTCTTC. Protein product: CASSFPGGNEQFF.

J is TRBJ2-1 and V is TRBV9, with D possibly being TRBD2 (5 bases). Between the trimmed V and J ends, which lost 0 bases and 1 base, there was a span of 14 bases. Germline CDR1 is SGDLS and CDR2 is YYNGEE. The CDR3 consists of 17 residues. The CDR3 is CASSVGKRSNSYNEQFF. The CDR3 DNA follows: TGTGCCAGCAGCGTAGGGAAGCGGTCTAATTCCTACAATGAGCAGTTCTTC. Filled out from reference TRBV9 and TRBJ2-1, the complete variable domain reads DSGVTQTPKHLITATGQRVTLRCSPRSGDLSVYWYQQSLDQGLQFLIQYYNGEERAKGNILERFSAQQFPDLHSELNLSSLELGDSALYFCASSVGKRSNSYNEQFFGPGTRLTVL.

This chain joins TRBV7-9 and TRBJ1-4, with 10 positions matching TRBD1. Germline CDR1 and CDR2: SEHNR and FQNEAQ (reference sequence). With 3 bases clipped from V and 6 bases from J, the junction kept 7 bases outside the gene matches. The CDR3 loop spans 16 amino acids. CDR3 nucleotides: TGTGCCAGCAGCTTTAACGACAGGGGGCGTGATGAAAAACTGTTTTTT. It specifies CASSFNDRGRDEKLFF.

The V and J genes are TRBV27 and TRBJ2-3; 11 bases are a match to TRBD1. The CDR3 spans 13 residues. Trimming took 8 bases from V and 7 from J; bases not matched to a gene: 5. CDR1 MNHEY and CDR2 SMNVEV come from the germline V gene (reference sequence). The CDR3 spells CASWGQGVNTQYF. In nucleotides, the CDR3 is TGTGCCAGCTGGGGACAGGGGGTGAATACGCAGTATTTT.

A remark on this clone: This likely came from a read error, as a far larger clone is one base away. The chain combines TRBV28 with TRBJ2-7; unclear D gene. The CDR3 is made up of 12 amino acids. Trimming removed 2 bases at V and 3 bases at J, with 5 bases between. CDR1 is MDHEN and CDR2 is SYDVKM in the germline V gene. CDR3 nucleotide sequence: TGTGCCAGCAGTTTAACCTTCTACGAGCAGTACTTC. Its translation is CASSLTFYEQYF.

This chain links TRBV28 with TRBJ1-5; a weak D match, TRBD1 (5 bases). CDR3 length: 16 residues. Germline CDR1 MDHEN, CDR2 SYDVKM. V lost 8 bases and J 2 bases, leaving 19 bases between the germline ends. CDR3 nucleotide sequence: TGTGCCAGCCGGACGGCAAGCAGGGCAGGCAATCAGCCCCAGCATTTT. This gives the protein CASRTASRAGNQPQHF.

J is TRBJ2-1 and V is TRBV5-1; the D is unclear. The V and J ends lost 4 bases and 5 bases respectively, with 10 bases between them. The V gene's germline CDR1 is SGHRS and CDR2 YFSETQ. This CDR3 region has 13 residues. CDR3 DNA sequence: TGCGCCAGCAGCCGATTCCTAAACAATGAGCAGTTCTTC. This translates into CASSRFLNNEQFF.

In its sample, this clone was seen a few times. The chain carries TRBV6-6 and TRBJ1-5, with D possibly TRBD1 on 6 matching bases. CDR3 length: 15 amino acids. Germline CDR1 and CDR2: MNHNY and SVGAGI (reference sequence). Trimming shortened V by 7 bases and J by 3 bases, and 16 bases separated the two germline ends. The DNA for the CDR3 is TGTGCCAGCAAACACAAGGGGGGAACCAATCAGCCCCAGCATTTT. This sequence encodes CASKHKGGTNQPQHF.

This rearrangement joins TRBV12-5 to TRBJ2-1, with TRBD1 matching over 8 bases. The junction had 5 bases not matched to a gene; V was cut back by 2 bases and J by 8 bases. The CDR3 is 14 amino acids. Germline values: CDR1 LGHNT, CDR2 FRNRAP. The CDR3 region is CASGLNAGGYEQFF. CDR3 coding DNA: TGTGCTAGTGGTTTGAACGCAGGGGGCTATGAGCAGTTCTTC.

CDR3 nucleotide sequence: TGTGCCAGCAGCGCCTCTAGCGGGGGGACCAATGAGCAGTTCTTC. Protein product: CASSASSGGTNEQFF. This rearrangement joins TRBV7-9 to TRBJ2-1; TRBD2 matches at 11 bases. Trimming removed 5 bases from V and 6 bases from J; junction bases left unmatched: 6. The CDR3 sequence is 15 residues long. Germline values: CDR1 SEHNR, CDR2 FQNEAQ (reference sequence). Drawing the rest from reference TRBV7-9 and TRBJ2-1, the complete variable domain is DTGVSQNPRHKITKRGQNVTFRCDPISEHNRLYWYRQTLGQGPEFLTYFQNEAQLEKSRLLSDRFSAERPKGSFSTLEIQRTEQGDSAMYLCASSASSGGTNEQFFGPGTRLTVL.

This chain connects TRBV11-2 to TRBJ1-1, with TRBD1 matching 8 bases. The CDR3 sequence is 18 residues long. CDR1 and CDR2 (germline): SGHAT, FQNNGV. Germline trimming cut 1 base from V and 5 bases from J; bases unmatched to any gene: 15. The CDR3 DNA reads as TGTGCCAGCAGCTTAGCCGGACAGGGCGGGCCCATTTGGACTGAAGCTTTCTTT. Translating gives CASSLAGQGGPIWTEAFF.

The chain uses TRBV10-3 and TRBJ1-1; D call uncertain. Looked up from germline, CDR1 is ENHRY and CDR2 is SYGVKD. V lost 2 bases, J lost 4 bases, and 14 bases lay in between. The CDR3 sequence is 15 residues long. The CDR3 is CAISEVRAPVTEAFF. The DNA for the CDR3 is TGTGCCATCAGTGAGGTCCGGGCGCCGGTCACTGAAGCTTTCTTT.

The chain carries TRBV2 and TRBJ2-1; D is ambiguous. Trimming stripped 4 bases from V and 5 bases from J, with 9 bases between. Germline CDR1 and CDR2: SNHLY and FYNNEI. This CDR3 is built from 13 residues. The CDR3 DNA reads as TGTGCCAGCAGTGTGGTGGATAACAATGAGCAGTTCTTC. It codes for CASSVVDNNEQFF. Combining the CDR3 with reference TRBV2 and TRBJ2-1 gives the whole variable domain EPEVTQTPSHQVTQMGQEVILRCVPISNHLYFYWYRQILGQKVEFLVSFYNNEISEKSEIFDDQFSVERPDGSNFTLKIRSTKLEDSAMYFCASSVVDNNEQFFGPGTRLTVL.

V is TRBV5-4 and J is TRBJ2-1; 8 bases are a match to TRBD2. The V gene end was trimmed by 4 bases and the J gene end by 4 bases; junction bases not matched to a gene: 1. The CDR3 consists of 13 residues. Germline V gene data show CDR1 as SGHNT and CDR2 as YYREEE (reference sequence). In DNA, the CDR3 is TGTGCCAGCAGCGCTAGCGGGTACAATGAGCAGTTCTTC. This gives the protein CASSASGYNEQFF.

The genes are TRBV5-8 and TRBJ2-5; perhaps TRBD2 as D (6 bases). Germline V gene data show CDR1 as SGHTS and CDR2 as YDEGEE. This CDR3 region has 12 residues. Trimming cost V 4 bases and J 5 bases, with 9 bases left between them. CDR3 protein: CASSESGETQYF. The CDR3 DNA sequence: TGTGCCAGCAGCGAAAGCGGGGAGACCCAGTACTTC.

The chain recombines TRBV11-2 with TRBJ2-7; D remains unclear. Trimming took 4 bases from V and 9 from J, leaving 22 bases between them. The CDR3 covers 15 residues. CDR1 and CDR2 from the germline V gene are SGHAT and FQNNGV. The chain's CDR3 is CASSSTYHGSEVQYF. The CDR3 DNA sequence: TGTGCCAGCAGCTCAACTTACCACGGATCGGAAGTGCAGTACTTC.